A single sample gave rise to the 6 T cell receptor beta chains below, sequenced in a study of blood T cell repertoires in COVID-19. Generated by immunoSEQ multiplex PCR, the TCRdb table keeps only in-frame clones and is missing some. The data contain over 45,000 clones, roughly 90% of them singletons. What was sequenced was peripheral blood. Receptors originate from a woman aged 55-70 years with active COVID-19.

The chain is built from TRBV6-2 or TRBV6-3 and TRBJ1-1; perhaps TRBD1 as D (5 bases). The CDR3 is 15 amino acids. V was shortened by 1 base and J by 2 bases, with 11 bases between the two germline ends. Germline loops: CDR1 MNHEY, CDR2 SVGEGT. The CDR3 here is CASSYWGGTNTEAFF. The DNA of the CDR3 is TGTGCCAGCAGTTACTGGGGCGGGACCAACACTGAAGCTTTCTTT.

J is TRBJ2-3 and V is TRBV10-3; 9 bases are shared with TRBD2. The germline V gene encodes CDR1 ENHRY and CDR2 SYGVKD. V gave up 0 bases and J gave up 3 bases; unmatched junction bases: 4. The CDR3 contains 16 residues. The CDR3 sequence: CAISESKLAGTDTQYF. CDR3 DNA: TGTGCCATCAGTGAGTCGAAACTAGCGGGTACAGATACGCAGTATTTT.

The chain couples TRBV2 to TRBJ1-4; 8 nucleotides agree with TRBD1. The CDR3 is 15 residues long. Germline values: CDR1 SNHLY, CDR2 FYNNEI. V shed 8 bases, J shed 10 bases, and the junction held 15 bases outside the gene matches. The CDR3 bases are TGTGCCAGCGTGCCTCCCGGTCAGGGGGCAGGAAAACTGTTTTTT. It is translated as CASVPPGQGAGKLFF.

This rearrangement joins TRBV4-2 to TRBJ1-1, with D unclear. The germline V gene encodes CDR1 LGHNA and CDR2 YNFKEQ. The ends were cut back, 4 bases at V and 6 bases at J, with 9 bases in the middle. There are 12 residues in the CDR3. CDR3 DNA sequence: TGTGCCAGCAGCCCGGGTATTCCTGAAGCTTTCTTT. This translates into CASSPGIPEAFF.

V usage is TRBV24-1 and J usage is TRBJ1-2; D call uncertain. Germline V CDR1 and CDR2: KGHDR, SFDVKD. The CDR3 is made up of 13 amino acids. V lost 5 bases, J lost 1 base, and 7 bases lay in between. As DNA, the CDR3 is TGTGCCACCAGTGCCAACAGTAACTATGGCTACACCTTC. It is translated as CATSANSNYGYTF.

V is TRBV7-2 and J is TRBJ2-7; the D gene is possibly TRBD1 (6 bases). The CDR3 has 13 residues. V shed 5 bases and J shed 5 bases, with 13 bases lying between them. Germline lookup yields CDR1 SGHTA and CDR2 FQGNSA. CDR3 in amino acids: CASSPQGLDEQYF. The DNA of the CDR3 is TGTGCCAGCAGCCCTCAGGGGTTGGACGAGCAGTACTTC.